This paragraph reports one T cell receptor beta chain. This CDR3 region has 14 residues. Germline values: CDR1 SGDLS, CDR2 YYNGEE. Trimming at V came to 0 bases and at J to 3 bases, leaving 2 bases not matched to a gene. These data originate in a study of blood T cell repertoires in COVID-19. Across the whole study: The analysed material was cDNA or gDNA that came from T cells, B-cell-depleted T cells, or PBMCs.

As handled by the study authors: Reference gene primer amplification in the assay estimated nucleated cell counts. The data were produced by immunoSEQ multiplex PCR, yet TCRdb's version contains in-frame clones alone and is incomplete. That table is the source of V, J and clone size, and D and trimming were worked out from the DNA. Counted here are about 480,000 clones, roughly 88% occurring once; the ten biggest clones make up roughly 1.9%. Adults between roughly 18 and 90 years of age took part from approximately 24 US areas. Recovered Cohort 3 donors showed two negative PCRs, clearance, or symptom resolution.

Input material: PBMCs or T cells enriched from blood (not recorded which). The chain combines TRBV9 with TRBJ2-5; TRBD2 aligns across 7 bases. The receptor comes from a woman in her thirties or forties who had recovered from COVID-19. This CDR3 reads CASSVGGREETQYF. The CDR3 bases are TGTGCCAGCAGCGTAGGGGGGAGGGAAGAGACCCAGTACTTC.